This TCR beta chain emerged from a study of T-cell reconstitution after alpha-beta-depleted transplantation in children. A TCRbeta library incorporating unique molecular identifiers was prepared. TCRdb re-called the PCR reads through MiXCR, storing one row per CDR3 protein. The sample lists some 490,000 distinct CDR3 sequences; about 12% were seen once. The V gene's germline CDR1 is SNHLY and CDR2 FYNNEI. This CDR3 region has 12 residues. V was pared by 6 bases and J by 4 bases, with 9 bases between. The receptor's source is a human donor who donated a stem cell graft to a child with combined immunodeficiency. The source was PBMCs from the stem cell graft donor, collected from the stem cell graft. The chain carries TRBV2 and TRBJ2-5, with TRBD2 as a possible D gene (5 bases). The CDR3 DNA sequence: TGTGCCAGCAGGGACTTAGGAGAGACCCAGTACTTC. Translated, it gives CASRDLGETQYF.